A single sample is the source of the 7 T cell receptor beta chains below, sequenced in a study of neoadjuvant nivolumab and ipilimumab in lung cancer. TCRdb's table, derived via immunoSEQ multiplex PCR, lists solely in-frame clones and lacks some. The sample lists about 27,000 clones, around 76% occurring once. The sequencing here drew on tumor tissue, taken after neoadjuvant nivolumab, alone or with ipilimumab, at or shortly before surgery. Every receptor here comes from an adult with non-small cell lung cancer.

V gene TRBV5-1 combines with J gene TRBJ2-3; 10 bases match TRBD2. CDR1 and CDR2 from the germline V gene are SGHRS and YFSETQ. The trim removed 5 bases at V and 1 base at J, leaving 10 bases unmatched. CDR3 length: 17 amino acids. The CDR3 loop is CASRTRPGTSGTDTQYF. For the CDR3, the DNA is TGCGCCAGCAGGACTAGACCCGGGACTAGCGGCACAGATACGCAGTATTTT.

The chain combines TRBV5-6 with TRBJ1-5, with D unclear. V lost 0 bases, J lost 1 base, and 8 bases lay in between. The CDR3 contains 15 residues. CDR1 and CDR2 from the germline V gene are SGHDT and YYEEEE. CDR3 region: CASSLGGRSNQPQHF. CDR3 DNA sequence: TGTGCCAGCAGCTTGGGGGGAAGAAGCAATCAGCCCCAGCATTTT.

J is TRBJ1-1 and V is TRBV7-2; TRBD1 might be the D (6 bases). Trimming removed 1 base at V and 4 bases at J, with 10 bases between. This CDR3 spans 14 amino acids. CDR1 and CDR2 from the germline V gene are SGHTA and FQGNSA. CDR3 nucleotides: TGTGCCAGCAGCTTAGGCAGGGGAAGCACTGAAGCTTTCTTT. Its translation: CASSLGRGSTEAFF. The whole variable domain, filled in from reference TRBV7-2 and TRBJ1-1, reads GAGVSQSPSNKVTEKGKDVELRCDPISGHTALYWYRQSLGQGLEFLIYFQGNSAPDKSGLPSDRFSAERTGGSVSTLTIQRTQQEDSAVYLCASSLGRGSTEAFFGQGTRLTVV.

This clone has just one count. The chain carries TRBV28 and TRBJ1-2, with unresolved D. Trimming shortened V by 6 bases and J by 5 bases, and 22 bases separated the two germline ends. CDR1 and CDR2 (germline): MDHEN, SYDVKM. The CDR3 is 16 amino acids. CDR3 bases: TGTGCCAGCAGATCGTTCGGTGCGCTCCCTCAGTATGGCTACACCTTC. Translation gives CASRSFGALPQYGYTF.

This chain connects TRBV10-3 to TRBJ1-1, with a tentative D call TRBD1 (5 bases). Germline CDR1 ENHRY, CDR2 SYGVKD. V lost 7 bases to trimming and J lost 5 bases, with 14 bases between them. This CDR3 is 13 amino acids long. In nucleotides, the CDR3 is TGTGCCATCATGAAGGGGCAGGGTACTGAAGCTTTCTTT. Translating it yields CAIMKGQGTEAFF.

This CDR3 reads CASSLAQWGGTIYF. The CDR3 DNA reads as TGTGCCAGCAGCTTAGCGCAATGGGGCGGCACCATATATTTT. The chain joins TRBV7-9 to TRBJ1-3; maybe TRBD1 (5 bases). The CDR3 length is 14 residues. The V end was cut by 0 bases, the J end by 9 bases, with 12 bases between. From germline, CDR1 is SEHNR and CDR2 FQNEAQ (reference sequence).

The genes are TRBV11-3 and TRBJ2-2; D is uncertain. The length of the CDR3 is 13 residues. Germline assignment: CDR1 SGHNT and CDR2 YENEEA. V shed 5 bases and J shed 4 bases, with 8 bases lying between them. The CDR3, as DNA: TGTGCCAGCAGCGGGGTAGGCACCGGGGAGCTGTTTTTT. Translated: CASSGVGTGELFF.